Below, 25 T cell receptor beta chains from the same sample are listed, as sequenced in a study of regulatory T cells in long-lasting Graves disease. Building of the TCR beta libraries involved iRepertoire HTBI primers and Arm-PCR of CDR3 regions. TCRdb fed the multiplex PCR reads into MiXCR, producing one record per CDR3 protein. This sample yields about 560,000 distinct CDR3 sequences, of which roughly a sixth are seen a single time; 9.5% to 15% belongs to the top ten. The time point denotes: newly diagnosed GD, antithyroid drugs for less than 3 months. Scientists built the TCR library using RNA that was extracted from PBMCs. The same data also went into a second study, on T cells in Graves' hyperthyroidism and ophthalmopathy.

The sample was peripheral blood mononuclear cells (PBMCs), taken at new diagnosis, from a patient treated with antithyroid drugs. The receptors originated from a man between 18 and 35 years old with Graves disease.

This chain joins TRBV19 and TRBJ2-1; 12 bases align to TRBD2. The CDR3 is 20 residues long. Unmatched junction bases numbered 14, after V lost 5 bases and J lost 0 bases. Germline values: CDR1 LNHDA, CDR2 SQIVND (reference sequence). CDR3 region: CASSDLEGLAGPSSYNEQFF. Here the CDR3 DNA reads TGTGCCAGTAGTGATCTAGAGGGACTAGCGGGCCCCAGCTCCTACAATGAGCAGTTCTTC.

The rearrangement joins TRBV7-9 to TRBJ2-1, with D possibly TRBD2 on 6 matching bases. This CDR3 is built from 15 residues. Germline CDR1 SEHNR, CDR2 FQNEAQ (reference sequence). With 6 bases removed from V and 3 bases from J, the gap between germline ends came to 15 bases. The CDR3 here is CASSSLAGLYNEQFF. The CDR3 coding sequence is TGTGCCAGCAGTTCCCTGGCGGGACTCTACAATGAGCAGTTCTTC.

This clonotype came up many times. The chain links TRBV7-8 to TRBJ1-2, with a tentative D call TRBD1 (6 bases). V was cut by 1 base and J by 6 bases, with 9 bases left in between. CDR3 length equals 13 residues. The germline V gene has CDR1 SGHVS and CDR2 FQNEAQ. The chain's CDR3 is CASSLVGTNGYTF. In nucleotides, the CDR3 is TGTGCCAGCAGCTTAGTCGGGACAAATGGCTACACCTTC.

The gene calls are TRBV5-4 and TRBJ1-6, with 7 nucleotides matching TRBD1. The germline V gene encodes CDR1 SGHNT and CDR2 YYREEE (reference sequence). The CDR3 is 14 amino acids. The V segment lost 1 base and the J segment 8 bases; nucleotides outside the gene matches: 3. For the CDR3, the DNA is TGTGCCAGCAGCTTGCGGGACAGCGATTCACCCCTCCACTTT. It yields the protein CASSLRDSDSPLHF.

This clonotype was picked up many times. The chain uses TRBV12-3 or TRBV12-4 and TRBJ2-3; the D gene is possibly TRBD2 (6 bases). Trimming removed 5 bases at V and 5 bases at J, with 20 bases between. This CDR3 is 16 amino acids long. This chain's CDR3 is CASSPQFWGGRDTQYF. DNA for the CDR3: TGTGCCAGCAGTCCGCAATTCTGGGGAGGTCGAGATACGCAGTATTTT.

This clonotype was seen ten or more times. The V call is TRBV3-1, the J call TRBJ1-1, with 7 bases fitting TRBD1. Germline CDR1 and CDR2: LGHDT and YNNKEL (reference sequence). The trim removed 4 bases at V and 8 bases at J, leaving 4 bases unmatched. CDR3 size: 12 residues. CDR3 DNA sequence: TGTGCCAGCAGCCTTCCGGGACAGGAAGCTTTCTTT. Protein sequence: CASSLPGQEAFF.

This clonotype was observed at least ten times. This chain connects TRBV11-2 to TRBJ2-7, with 7 bases identical to TRBD1. V shed 5 bases and J 6 bases; nucleotides not matched to a gene: 13. Germline CDR1 and CDR2: SGHAT and FQNNGV. The CDR3 consists of 15 residues. CDR3: CASSPSSTGASEQYF. In nucleotides, the CDR3 is TGTGCCAGCAGCCCGTCTAGTACAGGGGCAAGCGAGCAGTACTTC.

This clonotype has a count of ten or more. This chain uses TRBV30 with TRBJ2-7; D might be TRBD1 (6 bases). The germline gives CDR1 GTSNPN, CDR2 SVGIG (reference sequence). The length of the CDR3 is 14 residues. The V end was cut by 4 bases, the J end by 3 bases, with 16 bases between. CDR3 loop: CAWTYRVKGYEQYF. CDR3 bases: TGTGCCTGGACATACAGGGTAAAGGGCTACGAGCAGTACTTC.

This chain connects TRBV20-1 to TRBJ2-5, with 7 positions matching TRBD2. The V gene's germline CDR1 is DFQATT and CDR2 SNEGSKA (reference sequence). Losses at the gene ends were 5 bases for V and 5 bases for J; bases not matched to a gene: 8. The CDR3 spans 13 residues. The chain's CDR3 is CSALGGIRETQYF. In nucleotides, the CDR3 is TGCAGTGCTCTCGGGGGGATTAGGGAGACCCAGTACTTC.

This clonotype has ten or more counts. The chain links TRBV12-3 or TRBV12-4 to TRBJ2-5; D gene ambiguous. The CDR3 spans 11 residues. The germline V and J ends were trimmed by 4 bases and 0 bases, with 0 bases remaining between them. CDR3 in DNA: TGTGCCAGCAGTTACCAAGAGACCCAGTACTTC. Amino acid sequence: CASSYQETQYF.

This clonotype was detected many times. The DNA for the CDR3 is TGTGCCAGCAGTTTAGCGACAGTCACAGATACGCAGTATTTT. It encodes CASSLATVTDTQYF. V usage is TRBV27 and J usage is TRBJ2-3; the D gene is possibly TRBD1 (5 bases). This CDR3 is built from 14 residues. V was trimmed by 2 bases and J by 2 bases, leaving 8 bases between them. Germline V CDR1 and CDR2: MNHEY, SMNVEV (reference sequence).

This clonotype was observed many times. This chain connects TRBV6-1 to TRBJ1-5; D remains unclear. Germline CDR1 reads MNHNS; CDR2 reads SASEGT. The CDR3 covers 15 residues. Trimming shortened V by 2 bases and J by 4 bases, and 12 bases separated the two germline ends. The CDR3 nucleotides are TGTGCCAGCAGTGAAATTACGGACGTAAATCAGCCCCAGCATTTT. Protein product: CASSEITDVNQPQHF.

CDR3 sequence (DNA): TGTGCCAGCAGTTTCAGACAGCCTGGCACCTACAATGAGCAGTTCTTC. Protein: CASSFRQPGTYNEQFF. The chain is built from TRBV28 and TRBJ2-1, with TRBD1 as a possible D gene (5 bases). The germline V and J ends were trimmed by 3 bases and 2 bases, with 14 bases remaining between them. The CDR3 loop spans 16 amino acids. Germline assignment: CDR1 MDHEN and CDR2 SYDVKM.

This clonotype was detected many times. V and J are TRBV5-4 and TRBJ2-7; D is tentatively TRBD1 or TRBD2 (5 bases each). V dropped 0 bases and J dropped 6 bases, with 10 bases sitting between them. Germline V gene sequence: CDR1 SGHNT, CDR2 YYREEE (reference sequence). The CDR3 loop spans 13 amino acids. The CDR3: CASSLVGAGEQYF. The CDR3 DNA follows: TGTGCCAGCAGCTTGGTAGGGGCGGGCGAGCAGTACTTC.

This chain uses TRBV5-5 with TRBJ1-3; D gene unclear. The ends were cut back, 1 base at V and 0 bases at J, with 5 bases in the middle. The germline V gene has CDR1 SGHKS and CDR2 YYEKEE (reference sequence). The CDR3 runs 14 residues. The CDR3 is CASSLFSSGNTIYF. The CDR3 DNA reads as TGTGCCAGCAGCTTGTTCAGCTCTGGAAACACCATATATTTT.

This clonotype has a handful of counts. The CDR3 DNA reads as TGTGCCAGCAGTGAATCGGGGACGGGGGCAACTAATGAAAAACTGTTTTTT. Translated, it gives CASSESGTGATNEKLFF. The chain carries TRBV25-1 and TRBJ1-4; perhaps TRBD1 as D (5 bases). The CDR3 length is 17 residues. CDR1 and CDR2 from the germline V gene are MGHDK and SYGVNS. With 1 base removed from V and 0 bases from J, the gap between germline ends came to 12 bases.

This clonotype turned up a few times. The rearrangement uses TRBV20-1 and TRBJ2-1; 10 nucleotides line up with TRBD2. The V gene end was trimmed by 2 bases and the J gene end by 7 bases; junction bases not matched to a gene: 14. Germline V CDR1 and CDR2: DFQATT, SNEGSKA (reference sequence). The CDR3 has 17 residues. This CDR3 is CSARQASSGRVLNEQFF. As DNA, the CDR3 is TGCAGTGCTAGACAGGCCTCTAGCGGGAGAGTTTTAAATGAGCAGTTCTTC.

This clonotype was detected ten times or more. The chain carries TRBV28 and TRBJ2-3; D is unresolved. Per germline, CDR1 MDHEN and CDR2 SYDVKM. CDR3 length equals 11 residues. V dropped 4 bases and J dropped 5 bases, with 4 bases sitting between them. CDR3: CASSSVDTQYF. The CDR3 DNA sequence: TGTGCCAGCAGTTCGGTAGATACGCAGTATTTT.

This clonotype was counted many times. V usage is TRBV10-3 and J usage is TRBJ1-5; a weak D match, TRBD1 (5 bases). Trimming stripped 6 bases from V and 2 bases from J, with 11 bases between. CDR3 size: 14 residues. Germline V gives CDR1 ENHRY, CDR2 SYGVKD. The CDR3 DNA sequence: TGTGCCATCAGGGGGGGGAACGGCAATCAGCCCCAGCATTTT. Encoded protein: CAIRGGNGNQPQHF.

This clonotype came up a few times. The rearrangement joins TRBV7-6 to TRBJ2-5; possibly TRBD1 for D (6 bases). V was cut by 2 bases and J by 5 bases, with 12 bases left in between. Per the germline V gene, CDR1 is SGHVS and CDR2 is FNYEAQ. CDR3 length: 14 residues. The CDR3 DNA follows: TGTGCCAGCAGCTTAAGGGGGAGACGGGAGACCCAGTACTTC. It codes for CASSLRGRRETQYF. Based on the CDR3 plus reference TRBV7-6 and TRBJ2-5, the full variable domain is GAGVSQSPRYKVTKRGQDVALRCDPISGHVSLYWYRQALGQGPEFLTYFNYEAQQDKSGLPNDRFSAERPEGSISTLTIQRTEQRDSAMYRCASSLRGRRETQYFGPGTRLLVL.

CDR3 protein: CASSPGQVNYNEQFF. Here the CDR3 DNA reads TGCGCCAGCAGCCCGGGACAGGTAAACTACAATGAGCAGTTCTTC. V and J are TRBV5-1 and TRBJ2-1; 8 bases are a match to TRBD1. With 4 bases clipped from V and 3 bases from J, the junction kept 6 bases outside the gene matches. This CDR3 contains 15 residues. Germline-derived CDR1 and CDR2 are SGHRS and YFSETQ.

V usage is TRBV4-1 and J usage is TRBJ2-2; D tentatively reads TRBD1 or TRBD2 (5 bases each). V was trimmed by 7 bases and J by 0 bases, leaving 12 bases between them. There are 15 residues in the CDR3. Germline V gene data show CDR1 as MGHRA and CDR2 as YSYEKL. This CDR3 is CASNTVGANTGELFF. CDR3 sequence (DNA): TGCGCCAGCAACACGGTGGGGGCGAACACCGGGGAGCTGTTTTTT.

This clonotype was detected a few times. The genes are TRBV28 and TRBJ1-6; D not resolved. This CDR3 region has 13 residues. CDR1 MDHEN and CDR2 SYDVKM come from the germline V gene. V shed 11 bases and J shed 4 bases, with 12 bases lying between them. The chain's CDR3 is CAARTFYNSPLHF. CDR3 in DNA: TGTGCCGCTAGGACGTTTTATAATTCACCCCTCCACTTT.

The chain carries TRBV27 and TRBJ1-2; 7 bases align to TRBD1. Germline CDR1 reads MNHEY; CDR2 reads SMNVEV (reference sequence). This CDR3 contains 14 residues. V was pared by 5 bases and J by 3 bases, with 6 bases of the junction left unmatched. Here the CDR3 reads CASSPLDRDYGYTF. CDR3 in DNA: TGTGCCAGCAGTCCCCTAGACAGGGACTATGGCTACACCTTC.

This clonotype was recorded many times. V is TRBV20-1 and J is TRBJ2-7; D not certain. CDR1 is DFQATT, CDR2 SNEGSKA, per germline (reference sequence). Trimming stripped 3 bases from V and 2 bases from J, with 11 bases between. The CDR3 consists of 13 residues. CDR3 residues: CSARASATYEQYF. The CDR3, as DNA: TGCAGTGCTAGGGCGAGCGCGACCTACGAGCAGTACTTC.